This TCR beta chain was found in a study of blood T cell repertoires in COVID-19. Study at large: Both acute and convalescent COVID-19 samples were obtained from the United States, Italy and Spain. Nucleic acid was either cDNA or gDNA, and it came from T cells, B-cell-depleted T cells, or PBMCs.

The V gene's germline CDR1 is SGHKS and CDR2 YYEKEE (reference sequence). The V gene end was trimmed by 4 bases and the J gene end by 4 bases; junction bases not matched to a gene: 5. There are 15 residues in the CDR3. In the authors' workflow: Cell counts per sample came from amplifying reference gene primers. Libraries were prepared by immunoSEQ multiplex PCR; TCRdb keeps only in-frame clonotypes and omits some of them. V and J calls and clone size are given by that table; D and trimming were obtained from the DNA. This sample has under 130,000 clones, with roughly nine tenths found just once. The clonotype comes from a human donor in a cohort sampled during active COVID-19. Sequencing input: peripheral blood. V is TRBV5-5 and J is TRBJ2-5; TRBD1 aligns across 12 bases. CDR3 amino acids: CASSAGQGARETQYF. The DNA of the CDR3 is TGTGCCAGCAGCGCGGGACAGGGGGCCAGAGAGACCCAGTACTTC.